This TCR beta chain was retrieved from a study of CD8 T cells in Susac syndrome. TEMRA cells were FACS-enriched, with CD8+ and CD4+ T cells isolated negatively. Random hexamers were used to reverse transcribe an amount of about 0.45 to 1 ug RNA. An immunoSEQ multiplex PCR amplified TCR beta CDR3 over 54 Vbeta and 13 Jbeta. MiXCR, applied by TCRdb to the immunoSEQ multiplex PCR reads, yields one record per CDR3 protein. The sample holds 45,000 to 55,000 distinct CDR3 sequences; roughly 93% are singletons and the top ten take almost 0.55%. The sequenced sample was CD8+ T cells from PBMCs. The sequence came from a human donor in good health.

Written as DNA, the CDR3 is TGTGCCAGCAGCCAACTCTTATACGAGCAGTACTTC. Encoded protein: CASSQLLYEQYF. The V gene is TRBV7-2, the J gene TRBJ2-7; no definite D call. CDR3 length: 12 amino acids. The germline gives CDR1 SGHTA, CDR2 FQGNSA. V was cut by 5 bases and J by 4 bases, with 9 bases left in between.